Given below is one T cell receptor beta chain in context. Antigen specificity is unknown. The sorted Tregs were CD4+CD25+CD127-/low cells. The CDR3 consists of 13 residues. Germline V gene sequence: CDR1 SGHTA, CDR2 FQGNSA. V was cut by 5 bases and J by 1 base, with 5 bases left in between. Semi-nested PCR with Nested Universal Primer A followed constant-region reverse priming of full-length variable regions. TCRdb passed the 5' RACE reads through MiXCR, listing each CDR3 protein once. The table includes over 45,000 distinct CDR3 sequences, roughly 28% detected once. General study results and limits: Tumor memory CD4+ T cell TCR gene usage was found to cluster with blood and lymph node memory CD4+ cells and with lymph node naive CD4+ cells.

This chain uses TRBV7-2 with TRBJ2-2, with no clear D. This clonotype was sampled from a female donor with breast cancer. The specimen sequenced was tumor-infiltrating Tregs sorted from the breast tumor. The CDR3: CASSVQNTGELFF. As DNA, the CDR3 is TGTGCCAGCAGCGTACAGAACACCGGGGAGCTGTTTTTT.